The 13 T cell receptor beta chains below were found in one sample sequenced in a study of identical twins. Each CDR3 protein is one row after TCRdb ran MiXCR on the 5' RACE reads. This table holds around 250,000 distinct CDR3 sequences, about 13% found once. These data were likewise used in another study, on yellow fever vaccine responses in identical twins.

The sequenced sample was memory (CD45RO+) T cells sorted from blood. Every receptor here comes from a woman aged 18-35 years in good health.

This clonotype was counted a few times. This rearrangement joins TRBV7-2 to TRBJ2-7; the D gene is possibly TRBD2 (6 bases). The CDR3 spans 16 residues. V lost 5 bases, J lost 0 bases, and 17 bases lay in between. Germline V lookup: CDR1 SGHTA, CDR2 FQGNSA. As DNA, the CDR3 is TGTGCCAGCAGCCCCCAGGGCGGGACGTACTCCTACGAGCAGTACTTC. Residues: CASSPQGGTYSYEQYF.

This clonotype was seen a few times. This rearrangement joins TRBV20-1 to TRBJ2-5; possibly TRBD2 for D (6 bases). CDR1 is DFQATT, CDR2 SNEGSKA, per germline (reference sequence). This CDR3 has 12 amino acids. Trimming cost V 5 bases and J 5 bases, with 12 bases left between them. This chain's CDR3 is CSAGSGGETQYF. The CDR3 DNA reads TGCAGTGCTGGTTCTGGGGGGGAGACCCAGTACTTC.

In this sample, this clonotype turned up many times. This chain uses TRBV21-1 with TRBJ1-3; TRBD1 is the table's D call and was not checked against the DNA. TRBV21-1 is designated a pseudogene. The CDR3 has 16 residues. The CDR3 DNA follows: TGTGCCAGCCCGCCGGGAGACCATATCTCTGGAAACACCATATATTTT. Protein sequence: CASPPGDHISGNTIYF.

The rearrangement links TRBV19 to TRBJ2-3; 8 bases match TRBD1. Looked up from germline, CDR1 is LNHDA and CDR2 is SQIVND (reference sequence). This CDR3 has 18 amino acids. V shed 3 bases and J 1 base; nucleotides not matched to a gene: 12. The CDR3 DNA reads TGTGCCAGTAGTATTCAGGGGGCGCTAGCGATCCGCACAGATACGCAGTATTTT. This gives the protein CASSIQGALAIRTDTQYF.

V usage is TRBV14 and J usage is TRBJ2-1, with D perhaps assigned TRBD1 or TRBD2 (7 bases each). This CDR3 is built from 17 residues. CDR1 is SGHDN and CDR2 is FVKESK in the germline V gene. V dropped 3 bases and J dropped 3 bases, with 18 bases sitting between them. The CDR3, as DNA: TGTGCCAGCAGCCACCTAAGACAGGGAGGGTACTACAATGAGCAGTTCTTC. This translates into CASSHLRQGGYYNEQFF.

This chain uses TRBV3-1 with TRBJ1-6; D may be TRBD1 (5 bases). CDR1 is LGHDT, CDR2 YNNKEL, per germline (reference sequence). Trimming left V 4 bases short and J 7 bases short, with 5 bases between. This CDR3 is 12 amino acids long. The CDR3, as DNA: TGTGCCAGCAGCCGGGACAATTCACCCCTCCACTTT. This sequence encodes CASSRDNSPLHF. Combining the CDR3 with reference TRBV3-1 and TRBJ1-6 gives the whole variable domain DTAVSQTPKYLVTQMGNDKSIKCEQNLGHDTMYWYKQDSKKFLKIMFSYNNKELIINETVPNRFSPKSPDKAHLNLHINSLELGDSAVYFCASSRDNSPLHFGNGTRLTVT.

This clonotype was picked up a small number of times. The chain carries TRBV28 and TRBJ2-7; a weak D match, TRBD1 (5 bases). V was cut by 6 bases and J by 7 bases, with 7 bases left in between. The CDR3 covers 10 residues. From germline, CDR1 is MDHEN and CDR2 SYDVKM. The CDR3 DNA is TGTGCCAGCAGAAGGGGAGAGCAGTACTTC. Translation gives CASRRGEQYF. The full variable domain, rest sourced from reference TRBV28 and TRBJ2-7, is DVKVTQSSRYLVKRTGEKVFLECVQDMDHENMFWYRQDPGLGLRLIYFSYDVKMKEKGDIPEGYSVSREKKERFSLILESASTNQTSMYLCASRRGEQYFGPGTRLTVT.

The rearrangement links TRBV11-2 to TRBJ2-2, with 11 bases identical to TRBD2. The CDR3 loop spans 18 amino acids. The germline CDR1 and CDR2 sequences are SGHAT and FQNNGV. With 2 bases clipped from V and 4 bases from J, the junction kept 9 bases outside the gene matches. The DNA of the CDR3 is TGTGCCAGCAGCTTAAAGCTCGGGACTAGCGGACGCACCGGGGAGCTGTTTTTT. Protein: CASSLKLGTSGRTGELFF.

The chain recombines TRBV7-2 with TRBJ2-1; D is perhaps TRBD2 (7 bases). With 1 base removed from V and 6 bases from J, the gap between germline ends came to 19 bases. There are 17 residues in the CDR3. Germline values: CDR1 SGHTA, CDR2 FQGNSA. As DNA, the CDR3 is TGTGCCAGCAGCTTAGTAGGGGGAGGGTGGGACGGCAATGAGCAGTTCTTC. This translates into CASSLVGGGWDGNEQFF. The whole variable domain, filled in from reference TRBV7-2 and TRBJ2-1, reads GAGVSQSPSNKVTEKGKDVELRCDPISGHTALYWYRQSLGQGLEFLIYFQGNSAPDKSGLPSDRFSAERTGGSVSTLTIQRTQQEDSAVYLCASSLVGGGWDGNEQFFGPGTRLTVL.

CDR3 sequence reads: CSASGSGRAGKTDTQYF. In DNA form, the CDR3 reads TGCAGTGCTTCTGGTAGCGGGAGGGCCGGGAAGACAGATACGCAGTATTTT. The gene calls are TRBV20-1 and TRBJ2-3; 11 nucleotides agree with TRBD2. Germline CDR1 and CDR2: DFQATT and SNEGSKA (reference sequence). This CDR3 spans 17 amino acids. V trimming: 5 bases; J trimming: 3 bases; junction bases outside the gene matches: 13.

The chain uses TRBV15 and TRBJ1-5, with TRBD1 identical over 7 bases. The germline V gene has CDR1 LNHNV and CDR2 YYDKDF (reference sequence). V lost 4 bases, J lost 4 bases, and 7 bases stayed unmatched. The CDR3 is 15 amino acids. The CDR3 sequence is CATSISGQFNQPQHF. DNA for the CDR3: TGTGCCACCAGCATCTCGGGACAGTTTAATCAGCCCCAGCATTTT.

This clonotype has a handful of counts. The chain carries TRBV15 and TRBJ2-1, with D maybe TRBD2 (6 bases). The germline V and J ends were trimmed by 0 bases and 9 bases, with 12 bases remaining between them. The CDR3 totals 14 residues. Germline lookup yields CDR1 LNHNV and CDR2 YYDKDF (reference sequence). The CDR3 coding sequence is TGTGCCACCAGCAGAGATTATGGGGGGAGTGAGCAGTTCTTC. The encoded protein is CATSRDYGGSEQFF.

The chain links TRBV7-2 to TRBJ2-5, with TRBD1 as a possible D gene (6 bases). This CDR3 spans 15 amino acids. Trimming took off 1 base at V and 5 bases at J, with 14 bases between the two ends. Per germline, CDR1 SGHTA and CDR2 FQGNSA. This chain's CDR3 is CASSLGTGYLETQYF. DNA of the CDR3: TGTGCCAGCAGCTTAGGCACAGGGTACTTGGAGACCCAGTACTTC.